A single sample gave rise to the 13 T cell receptor beta chains below, sequenced in a study of T cells in Graves' hyperthyroidism and ophthalmopathy. TCR beta CDR3 region amplification was performed from RNA transcripts. With the HTBI primer set, the TCR CDR3 went through a first round of RT-PCR. TCRdb independently ran MiXCR on the multiplex PCR reads; one entry per CDR3 protein. The data contain fewer than 650,000 distinct CDR3 sequences, approximately 15% of them singletons. The specimen was blood. The receptors derive from a woman between 25 and 40 years old with Graves' hyperthyroidism that later progressed to Graves' ophthalmopathy.

This clonotype was counted ten times or more. The CDR3 spells CASSLPLTDTQYF. CDR3 DNA sequence: TGTGCCAGCAGCTTACCCCTTACAGATACGCAGTATTTT. The rearrangement joins TRBV7-9 to TRBJ2-3; unclear D gene. The V and J ends lost 2 bases and 3 bases respectively, with 6 bases between them. This CDR3 comprises 13 residues. The germline CDR1 and CDR2 sequences are SEHNR and FQNEAQ (reference sequence).

The J gene is TRBJ1-1, the V gene TRBV18; tentatively, D is TRBD1 (5 bases). Germline CDR1 is KGHSH and CDR2 is LQKENI. The CDR3 has 13 residues. V lost 3 bases to trimming and J lost 6 bases, with 11 bases between them. The CDR3 nucleotides read TGTGCCAGCTCACCGGGACTCCTGGCTGAAGCTTTCTTT. Its protein product is CASSPGLLAEAFF.

This clonotype was seen many times. For the CDR3, the DNA is TGTGCCAGCAGTATAGGCCTCTATGGCTACACCTTC. It translates to CASSIGLYGYTF. V usage is TRBV12-3 or TRBV12-4 and J usage is TRBJ1-2; no firm D call. Trimming took 5 bases from V and 4 from J, leaving 8 bases between them. This CDR3 region has 12 residues.

This clonotype was seen ten or more times. CDR3 amino acids: CASSGTQGNPNEKLFF. CDR3 bases: TGCGCCAGCAGCGGTACACAGGGGAATCCTAATGAAAAACTGTTTTTT. The J gene is TRBJ1-4, the V gene TRBV5-1; the match to TRBD1 covers 7 bases. The V segment lost 4 bases and the J segment 3 bases; nucleotides outside the gene matches: 9. Germline-derived CDR1 and CDR2 are SGHRS and YFSETQ. CDR3 size: 16 residues.

This clonotype appeared many times. The chain couples TRBV20-1 to TRBJ2-2; maybe TRBD2 (6 bases). Germline CDR1 reads DFQATT; CDR2 reads SNEGSKA (reference sequence). The ends were cut back, 3 bases at V and 1 base at J, with 12 bases in the middle. This CDR3 contains 15 residues. The CDR3 protein is CSARDAGRNTGELFF. The CDR3 coding sequence is TGCAGTGCTAGGGACGCGGGACGGAACACCGGGGAGCTGTTTTTT.

This clonotype was recorded a few times. The rearrangement joins TRBV6-5 to TRBJ1-3; D is unresolved. Trimming removed 0 bases at V and 8 bases at J, with 8 bases between. CDR3 length: 13 amino acids. Germline V gene sequence: CDR1 MNHEY, CDR2 SVGAGI. The CDR3 nucleotides read TGTGCCAGCAGTTACTCGCTTCGGGACACCATATATTTT. Translation: CASSYSLRDTIYF.

Details on this clonotype: A read error may be the cause here, since a much bigger clone is one base away. This chain joins TRBV5-1 and TRBJ1-1; D gene ambiguous. Germline lookup yields CDR1 SGHRS and CDR2 YFSETQ. The CDR3 runs 16 residues. CDR3 residues: CASSPFAGEMNAEAFF. Written as DNA, the CDR3 is TGCGCCAGCAGCCCGTTCGCCGGGGAAATGAACGCTGAAGCTTTCTTT.

This clonotype was observed many times. CDR3: CATSDLHSKGGELFF. The CDR3 coding sequence is TGTGCCACCAGTGATTTGCATTCAAAAGGCGGGGAGCTGTTTTTT. This sequence joins TRBV24-1 and TRBJ2-2; D remains ambiguous. The CDR3 loop spans 15 amino acids. Germline assignment: CDR1 KGHDR and CDR2 SFDVKD. Trimming took 0 bases from V and 7 from J, leaving 11 bases between them.

This clonotype was seen repeatedly, ten times or more. The J gene is TRBJ2-5, the V gene TRBV12-3 or TRBV12-4; 12 bases map to TRBD1. With 5 bases clipped from V and 5 bases from J, the junction kept 9 bases outside the gene matches. The CDR3 runs 16 residues. The DNA of the CDR3 is TGTGCCAGCAGTCCGCGGGACAGGGGGCGCGGGGAGACCCAGTACTTC. Protein product: CASSPRDRGRGETQYF.

The sample holds many counts of this clonotype. This chain links TRBV24-1 with TRBJ2-1, with 7 bases matching TRBD2. There are 16 residues in the CDR3. V shed 3 bases, J shed 9 bases, and the junction held 13 bases outside the gene matches. Per germline, CDR1 KGHDR and CDR2 SFDVKD. CDR3 DNA: TGTGCCACCAGTGATCCTAGCGGTCCACAACCGGGTGAGCAGTTCTTC. This sequence encodes CATSDPSGPQPGEQFF.

This clonotype has only a few counts. V usage is TRBV9 and J usage is TRBJ1-1, with unresolved D. CDR1 SGDLS and CDR2 YYNGEE come from the germline V gene. V was trimmed by 0 bases and J by 3 bases, leaving 12 bases between them. The CDR3 loop spans 15 amino acids. The CDR3 DNA follows: TGTGCCAGCAGCGTAGGTGGGGTTTTGGACACTGAAGCTTTCTTT. Residues: CASSVGGVLDTEAFF.

This clonotype was found many times. The V call is TRBV5-1, the J call TRBJ2-1; 7 positions match TRBD1. J was trimmed by 7 bases and V by 1 base; bases with no gene match: 8. The CDR3 runs to 15 residues. CDR1 SGHRS and CDR2 YFSETQ come from the germline V gene. In DNA form, the CDR3 reads TGCGCCAGCAGCTTGAAACCCGGGACAGCTAATGAGCAGTTCTTC. As protein: CASSLKPGTANEQFF.

The rearrangement links TRBV7-2 to TRBJ1-1, with D possibly TRBD1 on 6 matching bases. CDR1 SGHTA and CDR2 FQGNSA come from the germline V gene. V dropped 0 bases and J dropped 3 bases, with 11 bases sitting between them. The CDR3 spans 15 residues. CDR3 DNA sequence: TGTGCCAGCAGCTTAGCTGGGGGCATTGACACTGAAGCTTTCTTT. As protein: CASSLAGGIDTEAFF.